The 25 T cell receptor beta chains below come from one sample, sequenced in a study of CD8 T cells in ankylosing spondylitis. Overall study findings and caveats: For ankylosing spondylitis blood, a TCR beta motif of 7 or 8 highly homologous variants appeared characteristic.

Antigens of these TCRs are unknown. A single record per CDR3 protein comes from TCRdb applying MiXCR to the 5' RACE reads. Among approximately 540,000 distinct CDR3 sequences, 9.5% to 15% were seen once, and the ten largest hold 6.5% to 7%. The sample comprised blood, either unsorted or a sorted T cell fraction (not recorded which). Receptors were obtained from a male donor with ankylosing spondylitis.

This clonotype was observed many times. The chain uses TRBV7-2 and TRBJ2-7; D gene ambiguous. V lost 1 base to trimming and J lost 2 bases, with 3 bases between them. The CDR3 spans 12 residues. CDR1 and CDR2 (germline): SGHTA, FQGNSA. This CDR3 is CASSLDTYEQYF. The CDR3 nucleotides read TGTGCCAGCAGCTTAGATACCTACGAGCAGTACTTC.

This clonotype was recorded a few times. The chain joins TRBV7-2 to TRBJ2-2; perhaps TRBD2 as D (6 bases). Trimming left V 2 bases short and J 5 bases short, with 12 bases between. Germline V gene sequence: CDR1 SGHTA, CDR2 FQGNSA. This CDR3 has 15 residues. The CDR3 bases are TGTGCCAGCAGCTTACTAGCGTTAAGGACCGGGGAGCTGTTTTTT. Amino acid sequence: CASSLLALRTGELFF.

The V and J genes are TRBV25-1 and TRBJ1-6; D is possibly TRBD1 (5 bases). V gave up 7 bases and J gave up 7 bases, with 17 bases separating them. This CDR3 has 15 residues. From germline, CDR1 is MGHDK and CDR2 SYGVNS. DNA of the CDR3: TGTGCCAGCAAGCAAACCGGGACTGGCAATTCACCCCTCCACTTT. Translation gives CASKQTGTGNSPLHF.

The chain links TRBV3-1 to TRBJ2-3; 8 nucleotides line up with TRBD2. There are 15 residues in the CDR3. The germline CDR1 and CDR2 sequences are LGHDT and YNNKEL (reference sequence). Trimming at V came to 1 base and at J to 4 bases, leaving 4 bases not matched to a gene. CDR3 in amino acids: CASSQGSGRADTQYF. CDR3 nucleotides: TGTGCCAGCAGCCAAGGGAGCGGGAGAGCAGATACGCAGTATTTT.

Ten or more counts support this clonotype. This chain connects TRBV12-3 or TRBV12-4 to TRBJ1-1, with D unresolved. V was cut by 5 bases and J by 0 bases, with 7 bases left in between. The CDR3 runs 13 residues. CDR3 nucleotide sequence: TGTGCCAGCAGTACCCAAATGAACACTGAAGCTTTCTTT. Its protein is CASSTQMNTEAFF.

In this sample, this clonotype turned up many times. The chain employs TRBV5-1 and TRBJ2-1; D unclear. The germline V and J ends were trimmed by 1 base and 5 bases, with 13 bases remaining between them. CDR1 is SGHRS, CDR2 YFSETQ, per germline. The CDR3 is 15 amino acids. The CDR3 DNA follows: TGCGCCAGCAGCTTGTATTACACAGTCAACAATGAGCAGTTCTTC. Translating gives CASSLYYTVNNEQFF.

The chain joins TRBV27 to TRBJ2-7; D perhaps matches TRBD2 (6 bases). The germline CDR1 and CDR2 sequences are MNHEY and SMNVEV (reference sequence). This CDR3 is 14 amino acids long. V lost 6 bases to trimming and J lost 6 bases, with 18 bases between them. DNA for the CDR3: TGTGCCAGCAGCCCGGGGGTGAGGGGCACCGAGCAGTACTTC. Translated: CASSPGVRGTEQYF.

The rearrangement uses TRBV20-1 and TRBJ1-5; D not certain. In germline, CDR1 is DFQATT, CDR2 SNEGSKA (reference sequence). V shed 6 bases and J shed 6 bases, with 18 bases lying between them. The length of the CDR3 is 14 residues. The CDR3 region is CSARGKTAGQPQHF. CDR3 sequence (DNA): TGCAGTGCCCGAGGGAAGACCGCCGGTCAGCCCCAGCATTTT.

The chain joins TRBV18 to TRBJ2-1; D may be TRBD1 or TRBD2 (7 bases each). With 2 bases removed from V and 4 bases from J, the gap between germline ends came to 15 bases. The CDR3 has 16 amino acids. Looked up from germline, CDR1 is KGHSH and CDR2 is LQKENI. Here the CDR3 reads CASSPGRGQTYNEQFF. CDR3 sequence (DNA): TGTGCCAGCTCACCAGGGAGGGGGCAAACGTACAATGAGCAGTTCTTC.

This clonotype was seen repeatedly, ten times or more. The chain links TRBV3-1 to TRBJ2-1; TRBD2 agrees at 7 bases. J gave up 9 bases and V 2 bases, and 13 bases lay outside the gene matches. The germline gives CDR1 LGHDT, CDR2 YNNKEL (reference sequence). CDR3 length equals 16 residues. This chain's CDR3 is CASSQSVGLGVGEQFF. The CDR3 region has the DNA TGTGCCAGCAGCCAAAGTGTCGGACTAGGAGTCGGTGAGCAGTTCTTC.

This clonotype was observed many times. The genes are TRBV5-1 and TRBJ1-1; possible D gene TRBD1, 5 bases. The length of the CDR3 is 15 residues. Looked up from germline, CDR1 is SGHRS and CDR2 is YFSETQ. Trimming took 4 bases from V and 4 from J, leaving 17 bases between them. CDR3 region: CASSGTASGSTEAFF. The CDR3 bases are TGCGCCAGCAGCGGGACCGCTAGTGGGAGCACTGAAGCTTTCTTT.

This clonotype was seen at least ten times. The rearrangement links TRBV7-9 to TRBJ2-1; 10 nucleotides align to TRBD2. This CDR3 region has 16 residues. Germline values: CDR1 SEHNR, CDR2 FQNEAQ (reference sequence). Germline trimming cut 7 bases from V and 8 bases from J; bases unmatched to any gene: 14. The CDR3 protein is CASNRGPLAGADEQFF. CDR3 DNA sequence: TGTGCCAGCAACCGGGGTCCCCTAGCGGGAGCCGATGAGCAGTTCTTC.

CDR3 sequence (DNA): TGCGCCAGCAGCTTGGAGGCCCCCTATAATTCACCCCTCCACTTT. Translating gives CASSLEAPYNSPLHF. The rearrangement links TRBV5-1 to TRBJ1-6; no clear D. V was cut by 0 bases and J by 2 bases, with 6 bases left in between. The germline gives CDR1 SGHRS, CDR2 YFSETQ. The CDR3 length is 15 residues.

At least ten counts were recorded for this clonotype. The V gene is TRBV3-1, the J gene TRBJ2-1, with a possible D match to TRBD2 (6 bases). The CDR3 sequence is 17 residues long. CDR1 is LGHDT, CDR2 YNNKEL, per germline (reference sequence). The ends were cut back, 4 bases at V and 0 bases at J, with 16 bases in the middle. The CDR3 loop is CASSLFIAVSSYNEQFF. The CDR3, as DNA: TGTGCCAGCAGCCTATTCATAGCGGTTAGCTCCTACAATGAGCAGTTCTTC.

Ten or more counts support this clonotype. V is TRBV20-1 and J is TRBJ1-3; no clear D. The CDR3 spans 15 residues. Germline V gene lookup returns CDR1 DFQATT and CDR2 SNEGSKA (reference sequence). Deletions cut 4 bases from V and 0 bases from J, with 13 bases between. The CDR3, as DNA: TGCAGTGCTACCAATAGGGCAGACTCTGGAAACACCATATATTTT. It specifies CSATNRADSGNTIYF.

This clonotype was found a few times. The CDR3 spells CASRTDFKGSPKNGTDALPTQYF. CDR3 bases: TGTGCCAGCAGGACGGACTTTAAAGGGTCACCTAAGAACGGGACCGACGCACTCCCAACGCAGTATTTT. This sequence joins TRBV21-1 and TRBJ2-3; the table calls TRBD1, which could not be checked here. TRBV21-1 counts as a pseudogene. This CDR3 spans 23 amino acids.

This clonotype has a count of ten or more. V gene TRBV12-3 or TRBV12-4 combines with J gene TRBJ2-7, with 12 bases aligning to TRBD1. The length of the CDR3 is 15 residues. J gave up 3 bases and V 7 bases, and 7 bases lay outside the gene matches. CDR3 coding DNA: TGTGCCAGCAAGGGGGACAGGGGGCCCATCTACGAGCAGTACTTC. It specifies CASKGDRGPIYEQYF.

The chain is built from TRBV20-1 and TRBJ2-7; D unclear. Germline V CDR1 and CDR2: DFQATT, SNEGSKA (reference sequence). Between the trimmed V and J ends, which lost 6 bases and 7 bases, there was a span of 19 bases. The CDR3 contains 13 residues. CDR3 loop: CSARHGTLWEQYF. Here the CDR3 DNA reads TGCAGTGCCCGACATGGAACATTGTGGGAGCAGTACTTC.

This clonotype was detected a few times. The CDR3 is CSARVATGNNSPLHF. The CDR3 DNA reads TGCAGTGCTAGAGTGGCGACAGGGAATAATTCACCCCTCCACTTT. J is TRBJ1-6 and V is TRBV20-1; 7 positions match TRBD1. J was trimmed by 5 bases and V by 1 base; bases with no gene match: 5. The CDR3 sequence is 15 residues long. Germline V gene lookup returns CDR1 DFQATT and CDR2 SNEGSKA (reference sequence).

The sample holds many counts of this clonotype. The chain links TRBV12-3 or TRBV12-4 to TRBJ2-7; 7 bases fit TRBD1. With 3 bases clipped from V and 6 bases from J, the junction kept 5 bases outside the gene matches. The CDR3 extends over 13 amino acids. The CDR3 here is CASSFYTGAEQYV. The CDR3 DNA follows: TGTGCCAGCAGTTTCTATACAGGGGCCGAGCAGTACGTC.

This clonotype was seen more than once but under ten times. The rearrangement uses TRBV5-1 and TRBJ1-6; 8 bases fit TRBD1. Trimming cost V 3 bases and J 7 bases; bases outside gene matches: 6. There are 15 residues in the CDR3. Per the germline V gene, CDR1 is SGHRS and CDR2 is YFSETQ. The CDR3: CASSYGQGRNSPLHF. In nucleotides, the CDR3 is TGCGCCAGCAGCTACGGACAGGGTCGGAATTCACCCCTCCACTTT.

The CDR3 DNA reads as TGTGCCAGCAGCCAAGATAGCGGCACCAGCACAGATACGCAGTATTTT. This gives the protein CASSQDSGTSTDTQYF. The chain combines TRBV3-1 with TRBJ2-3; possibly TRBD2 for D (6 bases). The V gene's germline CDR1 is LGHDT and CDR2 YNNKEL (reference sequence). CDR3 length: 16 amino acids. Trimming removed 0 bases from V and 0 bases from J, with 10 bases in between.

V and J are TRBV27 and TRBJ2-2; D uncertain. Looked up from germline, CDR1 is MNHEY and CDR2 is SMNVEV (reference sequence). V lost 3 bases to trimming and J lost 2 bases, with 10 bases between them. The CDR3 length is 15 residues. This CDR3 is CASSFGRINTGELFF. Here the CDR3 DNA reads TGTGCCAGCAGTTTCGGACGGATAAACACCGGGGAGCTGTTTTTT.

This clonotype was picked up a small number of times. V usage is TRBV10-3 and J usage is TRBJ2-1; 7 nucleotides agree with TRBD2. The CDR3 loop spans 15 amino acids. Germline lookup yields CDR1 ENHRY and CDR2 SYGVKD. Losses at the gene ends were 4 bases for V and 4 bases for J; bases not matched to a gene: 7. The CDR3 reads CAISGGGDYYNEQFF. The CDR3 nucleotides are TGTGCCATCAGTGGGGGGGGTGACTATTACAATGAGCAGTTCTTC.

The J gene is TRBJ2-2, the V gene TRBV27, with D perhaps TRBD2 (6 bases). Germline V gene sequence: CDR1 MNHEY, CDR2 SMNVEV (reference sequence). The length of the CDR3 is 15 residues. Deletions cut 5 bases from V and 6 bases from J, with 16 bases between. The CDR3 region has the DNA TGTGCCAGCAGTCTGGAGGGCATCCTCGCCGGGGAGCTGTTTTTT. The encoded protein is CASSLEGILAGELFF.